The rows below give T cell receptor beta chains drawn from one sample of a study of T cell responses to AZD1222 COVID-19 vaccine. Profiling relied on immunoSEQ multiplex PCR, and the TCRdb table lists in-frame clones only, not all of them. This table has tens of thousands of clones, around 84% appearing once. The specimen was peripheral blood, collected 28 days after the second AZD1222 dose. The receptors here all came from an adult who received the AZD1222 COVID-19 vaccine. Both conserved end residues are part of each CDR3. A D gene is named only where the DNA matches it firmly. Clone size appears in some rows only: once, few, many, or a class for an expanded clone.

d_gene | j_gene | v_gene | abundance | CDR3nt | CDR3aa
TRBD1 | TRBJ2-1 | TRBV3-1/TRBV3-2 | - | TGTGCCAGCAGCCGACGGGACAGGGTAAATGAGCAGTTCTTC | CASSRRDRVNEQFF
TRBD2 | TRBJ2-2 | TRBV6-2/TRBV6-3 | - | TGTGCCAGCAGTTACACCGGACTAGCGGCTACTGCGAACACCGGGGAGCTGTTTTTT | CASSYTGLAATANTGELFF
- | TRBJ1-3 | TRBV3-1/TRBV3-2 | - | TGTGCCAGCAGCCAGGTGGGACGGAGGGAGAGAAACACCATATATTTT | CASSQVGRRERNTIYF
- | TRBJ2-1 | TRBV14 | - | TGTGCCAGCAGGATCAATGGGGATGAGCAGTTCTTC | CASRINGDEQFF
TRBD2 | TRBJ2-7 | TRBV7-6 | once | TGTGCCAGCAGCCGGATGGGGGGGGAGAACGAGCAGTACTTC | CASSRMGGENEQYF
- | TRBJ1-5 | TRBV27 | - | TGTGCCAGCAGCCGAATTGGGGGGGGAAACAATCAGCCCCAGCATTTT | CASSRIGGGNNQPQHF
- | TRBJ1-5 | TRBV30 | once | TGTGCCTGGAGTGTCGAGGGTTATCAGCCCCAGCATTTT | CAWSVEGYQPQHF
- | TRBJ2-3 | TRBV28 | - | TGTGCCTCGAAGGGGCGGACAGATACGCAGTATTTT | CASKGRTDTQYF
- | TRBJ2-1 | TRBV7-2 | - | TGTGCCAGCAGCCTTCGTCATTTATCCTACAATGAGCAGTTCTTC | CASSLRHLSYNEQFF
TRBD1 | TRBJ1-2 | TRBV7-9 | - | TGTGCCAGCAGTCGACAGGGTTTAGACTATGGCTACACCTTC | CASSRQGLDYGYTF
- | TRBJ1-1 | TRBV28 | - | TGTGCCAGCAGTTTAAACCCCGGGGGGGTTTTGAACACTGAAGCTTTCTTT | CASSLNPGGVLNTEAFF
TRBD2 | TRBJ2-3 | TRBV13 | once | TGTGCCAGCAGCTTACGACTAGCGGGGGGGGCAGATACGCAGTATTTT | CASSLRLAGGADTQYF
TRBD1 | TRBJ1-1 | TRBV5-4 | - | TGTGCCAGCAGCTTGGGTGCAGGGGGCGCAGGGGAAGCTTTCTTT | CASSLGAGGAGEAFF
- | TRBJ1-1 | TRBV7-9 | few | TGTGCCAGCAGCCATAGGGGGTCCATGAACACTGAAGCTTTCTTT | CASSHRGSMNTEAFF
- | TRBJ1-2 | TRBV7-9 | - | TGTGCCAGCAGCCCGATAGGGGTTCAGGACTATGGCTACACCTTC | CASSPIGVQDYGYTF
TRBD2 | TRBJ2-2 | TRBV5-1 | - | TGCGCCGTCAGGAGGGAGGGACTAACTACGAACACCGGGGAGCTGTTTTTT | CAVRREGLTTNTGELFF
TRBD1 | TRBJ1-3 | TRBV7-9 | - | TGTGCCAGCAGCTCGGACAGGGAGGGAAACACCATATATTTT | CASSSDREGNTIYF
- | TRBJ1-6 | TRBV2 | - | TGTGCCAGCAGTGGTGGTTGGCAAAATTCACCCCTCCACTTT | CASSGGWQNSPLHF
- | TRBJ1-5 | TRBV28 | - | TGTGCCAGCACCTTTTCCCCGGATACGATGCATTTT | CASTFSPDTMHF
TRBD1 | TRBJ1-4 | TRBV4-2 | once | TGTGCCAGCAGCCAACGGGGACAGAGTAATGAAAAACTGTTTTTT | CASSQRGQSNEKLFF
- | TRBJ1-5 | TRBV4-1 | - | TGCGCCAGCAGCCAAGTTCGCGGAGCTAGGAATCAGCCCCAGCATTTT | CASSQVRGARNQPQHF
- | TRBJ2-7 | TRBV7-8 | - | TGTGCCAGCAGCCCCCTGTGGGGCCCTAGCTCCTACGAGCAGTACTTC | CASSPLWGPSSYEQYF
- | TRBJ1-5 | TRBV7-2 | once | TGTGCCAGCAGCTTTCTTCCCGCCGAGGGGCCCCAGCATTTT | CASSFLPAEGPQHF
TRBD2 | TRBJ2-2 | TRBV10-1 | - | TGCGCCAGCAGGGGGGAGCGGGAGACCGGGGAGCTGTTTTTT | CASRGERETGELFF
TRBD1 | TRBJ2-7 | TRBV6-5 | - | TGTGCCAGCAGACCTACCGCGACAGGGTTCTACGAGCAGTACTTC | CASRPTATGFYEQYF
- | TRBJ2-5 | TRBV5-4 | - | TGTGCCAGCTCTATGGGACTGAACCAAGAGACCCAGTACTTC | CASSMGLNQETQYF
- | TRBJ1-5 | TRBV19 | - | TGTGCCAGTAGTATACAGGAGGGTATGCCCCAGCATTTT | CASSIQEGMPQHF
TRBD2 | TRBJ2-1 | TRBV7-2 | - | TGTGCCAGCAGCTCTAGCGGGAGGCCCTCGTACAATGAGCAGTTCTTC | CASSSSGRPSYNEQFF